The 21 T cell receptor beta chains presented below share a single source sample, sequenced in a study of glioma-infiltrating T cells after dendritic cell vaccination (dated by TCRdb to about 2016). The library was obtained by the immunoSEQ multiplex PCR assay. TCRdb carries this immuneACCESS record with in-frame sequences only. Its versions omit some clonotypes, under half of them owing to an unresolved V gene in the studies checked, with the rest unexplained. Present in this sample are tens of thousands of clones, approximately 80% of which were seen just once. The top ten clonotypes cover 2% to 2.5% of the sample. The starting material was blood, obtained before dendritic cell vaccination. These receptors all come from a human donor with glioblastoma.

The V gene is TRBV28, the J gene TRBJ2-5, with 7 nucleotides matching TRBD2. Germline V CDR1 and CDR2: MDHEN, SYDVKM. Unmatched junction bases numbered 8, after V lost 5 bases and J lost 5 bases. The length of the CDR3 is 14 residues. The CDR3 spells CASSPVAGWETQYF. The DNA for the CDR3 is TGTGCCAGCAGTCCCGTAGCGGGTTGGGAGACCCAGTACTTC.

The V gene is TRBV19, the J gene TRBJ2-1, with TRBD2 as a possible D gene (5 bases). V lost 3 bases and J 10 bases, leaving 13 bases between the germline ends. The V gene's germline CDR1 is LNHDA and CDR2 SQIVND (reference sequence). CDR3 length: 13 residues. This CDR3 is CASSILLGGEQFF. The CDR3 bases are TGTGCCAGTAGTATTTTATTAGGCGGGGAGCAGTTCTTC.

The V and J genes are TRBV29-1 and TRBJ2-2; TRBD1 matches 8 bases. V was clipped by 7 bases and J by 0 bases; unmatched bases: 4. Germline-derived CDR1 and CDR2 are SQVTM and ANQGSEA. The CDR3 has 14 residues. DNA of the CDR3: TGCAGCGGTGGACAGGGAGCGAACACCGGGGAGCTGTTTTTT. Translation gives CSGGQGANTGELFF.

The V and J genes are TRBV5-4 and TRBJ2-7; 9 nucleotides line up with TRBD1. In germline, CDR1 is SGHNT, CDR2 YYREEE (reference sequence). The CDR3 has 15 amino acids. After removal of 4 bases from V and 2 bases from J, the junction contained 7 bases not matched to a gene. CDR3 in DNA: TGTGCCAGCAGCCGGGGACAGGGAACCACCTACGAGCAGTACTTC. Translating gives CASSRGQGTTYEQYF.

The chain joins TRBV2 to TRBJ2-6; tentative D call: TRBD2 (6 bases). The CDR3 covers 17 residues. Germline V gene data show CDR1 as SNHLY and CDR2 as FYNNEI. The V end lost 6 bases, the J end lost 0 bases, and 15 bases lay between the germline ends. The CDR3 sequence: CASSPPLGGSGANVLTF. Here the CDR3 DNA reads TGTGCCAGCAGCCCCCCTCTGGGAGGCTCTGGGGCCAACGTCCTGACTTTC.

V and J are TRBV5-1 and TRBJ1-2; D remains ambiguous. The length of the CDR3 is 16 residues. Per germline, CDR1 SGHRS and CDR2 YFSETQ. The V gene lost 4 bases and the J gene lost 0 bases, with 16 bases spanning the gap. The CDR3 nucleotides are TGCGCCAGCAGCCACACCGGTGCCGGAGCTAACTATGGCTACACCTTC. Its translation: CASSHTGAGANYGYTF.

This clone has just a few counts. This chain joins TRBV7-2 and TRBJ1-2, with TRBD1 matching 7 bases. V dropped 2 bases and J dropped 6; count of bases not matched to a gene: 9. The CDR3 loop spans 15 amino acids. CDR1 SGHTA and CDR2 FQGNSA come from the germline V gene. CDR3 protein: CASSLQLNRGHGYTF. CDR3 DNA sequence: TGTGCCAGCAGCTTACAATTAAACAGGGGTCATGGCTACACCTTC.

The chain employs TRBV6-4 and TRBJ2-3; 9 nucleotides line up with TRBD2. CDR1 is MRHNA and CDR2 is SNTAGT in the germline V gene. This CDR3 has 14 residues. Losses at the gene ends were 7 bases for V and 0 bases for J; bases not matched to a gene: 2. The CDR3 DNA is TGTGCCAGCACTGCGGGGGGGAGCACAGATACGCAGTATTTT. It yields the protein CASTAGGSTDTQYF.

As to this clone: Relative to the germline gene, one junction end is altered; a read error may explain this. Other DNA sequences in the sample encode the same CDR3. The chain uses TRBV7-2 and TRBJ1-1; TRBD1 matches 10 bases. The length of the CDR3 is 14 residues. Germline V CDR1 and CDR2: SGHTA, FQGNSA. The CDR3 DNA is TGCGCCAGCACCCGGGACAGGGGAACAGTTGAAGCTTTCTTT. It yields the protein CASTRDRGTVEAFF.

V usage is TRBV5-1 and J usage is TRBJ1-4; D gene uncertain. This CDR3 is built from 18 residues. Deletions cut 0 bases from V and 5 bases from J, with 20 bases between. Germline values: CDR1 SGHRS, CDR2 YFSETQ. CDR3 nucleotide sequence: TGCGCCAGCAGCTTGGTTCGCAGTACTGAGGTAACAAATGAAAAACTGTTTTTT. The encoded protein is CASSLVRSTEVTNEKLFF.

The chain uses TRBV6-5 and TRBJ2-1; 9 bases fit TRBD1. The CDR3 is made up of 15 amino acids. Germline V lookup: CDR1 MNHEY, CDR2 SVGAGI. V was pared by 5 bases and J by 6 bases, with 8 bases of the junction left unmatched. CDR3 bases: TGTGCCAGCAGTCCCCGGGACAGGGCACGCAATGAGCAGTTCTTC. Its translation is CASSPRDRARNEQFF.

The chain employs TRBV6-1 and TRBJ1-1, with D uncertain. CDR1 is MNHNS and CDR2 is SASEGT in the germline V gene. The CDR3 length is 14 residues. Trimming removed 5 bases from V and 1 base from J, with 11 bases in between. CDR3 sequence: CASSSWTENTEAFF. Here the CDR3 DNA reads TGTGCCAGCAGTTCTTGGACTGAGAACACTGAAGCTTTCTTT.

This clone was picked up a small number of times. This chain joins TRBV19 and TRBJ1-2, with TRBD1 as a possible D gene (6 bases). The CDR3 extends over 14 amino acids. From germline, CDR1 is LNHDA and CDR2 SQIVND (reference sequence). V lost 3 bases to trimming and J lost 2 bases, with 10 bases between them. The CDR3 sequence: CASSISQGNYGYTF. The CDR3, as DNA: TGTGCCAGTAGTATCTCCCAGGGGAACTATGGCTACACCTTC.

V and J are TRBV14 and TRBJ2-3; weak D call: TRBD1 (5 bases). CDR3 length: 15 amino acids. Trimming pared 0 bases from V and 4 bases from J, leaving 11 bases between. CDR1 and CDR2 (germline): SGHDN, FVKESK. The DNA for the CDR3 is TGTGCCAGCAGCCAAGAGGGATCAGGGTCAGATACGCAGTATTTT. The encoded protein is CASSQEGSGSDTQYF.

This clone turned up a few times. The chain couples TRBV28 to TRBJ1-2, with 11 bases lining up with TRBD1. The CDR3 extends over 14 amino acids. The V and J ends lost 6 bases and 4 bases, in that order; junction bases with no gene match: 4. Germline V gene data show CDR1 as MDHEN and CDR2 as SYDVKM. This chain's CDR3 is CASSWTGGGYGYTF. In DNA, the CDR3 is TGTGCCAGCAGCTGGACAGGGGGCGGCTATGGCTACACCTTC.

The chain links TRBV10-2 to TRBJ1-5; weak D call: TRBD1 (6 bases). The germline gives CDR1 WSHSY, CDR2 SAAADI. This CDR3 is built from 15 residues. Trimming removed 8 bases at V and 0 bases at J, with 14 bases between. The CDR3 sequence: CASARQVDSNQPQHF. The CDR3 nucleotides read TGCGCCAGCGCTCGACAGGTTGATAGCAATCAGCCCCAGCATTTT.

This chain links TRBV4-1 with TRBJ1-5; D might be TRBD1 (5 bases). The CDR3 runs 15 residues. V was pared by 1 base and J by 7 bases, with 14 bases between. The germline V gene has CDR1 MGHRA and CDR2 YSYEKL. The CDR3 nucleotides read TGCGCCAGCAGCCAAGCGTCGGGGGGTGGCCAGCCCCAGCATTTT. This gives the protein CASSQASGGGQPQHF.

J is TRBJ2-7 and V is TRBV6-5, with a possible D match to TRBD1 (5 bases). CDR1 MNHEY and CDR2 SVGAGI come from the germline V gene. The CDR3 consists of 12 residues. The ends were cut back, 5 bases at V and 2 bases at J, with 7 bases in the middle. CDR3 loop: CASSVGAYEQYV. The CDR3 region has the DNA TGTGCCAGCAGTGTAGGGGCCTACGAGCAGTACGTC.

The chain has TRBV30 and TRBJ2-7; 7 nucleotides agree with TRBD2. Germline assignment: CDR1 GTSNPN and CDR2 SVGIG (reference sequence). V lost 2 bases, J lost 2 bases, and 6 bases stayed unmatched. This CDR3 is built from 14 residues. CDR3 in DNA: TGTGCCTGGAGTCGGGGGGAAATCCCCTACGAGCAGTACGTC. This translates into CAWSRGEIPYEQYV.

The chain is built from TRBV5-1 and TRBJ2-1; D is possibly TRBD1 (6 bases). V lost 1 base and J lost 3, with 8 bases in between. The CDR3 is 14 amino acids. CDR1 and CDR2 (germline): SGHRS, YFSETQ. The CDR3 protein is CASSLQQGYNEQFF. In DNA, the CDR3 is TGCGCCAGCAGCTTGCAACAGGGCTACAATGAGCAGTTCTTC.

CDR3 loop: CASRIQGVTQPQHF. CDR3 DNA sequence: TGTGCCAGTCGGATCCAGGGGGTGACTCAGCCCCAGCATTTT. The chain couples TRBV19 to TRBJ1-5, with 7 nucleotides matching TRBD1. CDR1 is LNHDA, CDR2 SQIVND, per germline (reference sequence). This CDR3 is built from 14 residues. Trimming removed 8 bases from V and 6 bases from J; junction bases left unmatched: 10.